Each of the 15 T cell receptor beta chains below was sequenced from the same sample in a study of blood T cell repertoires in COVID-19. TCRdb's copy holds only in-frame clones and misses some; the assay was immunoSEQ multiplex PCR. The sample lists some 170,000 clones, about 81% occurring once. Sequenced material: peripheral blood. All receptors derive from a man between 60 and 70 years old with active or convalescent COVID-19.

The V and J genes are TRBV18 and TRBJ2-5; 8 bases agree with TRBD1. CDR3 length: 16 amino acids. Unmatched junction bases numbered 3, after V lost 0 bases and J lost 0 bases. CDR1 KGHSH and CDR2 LQKENI come from the germline V gene. The CDR3 region is CASSPPTGGHQETQYF. CDR3 sequence (DNA): TGTGCCAGCTCACCACCTACAGGGGGACACCAAGAGACCCAGTACTTC.

This clone was detected only once. The CDR3 DNA follows: TGTGCCAGCAGGACCCGTCGGGACAGTGGCACTGAAGCTTTCTTT. It specifies CASRTRRDSGTEAFF. The chain joins TRBV13 to TRBJ1-1; TRBD1 matches at 7 bases. The CDR3 is 15 residues long. Germline trimming cut 6 bases from V and 4 bases from J; bases unmatched to any gene: 11. Germline V gene sequence: CDR1 PRHDT, CDR2 FYEKMQ (reference sequence).

Only one count was recorded for this clone. The V gene is TRBV3-1 (or the pseudogene TRBV3-2), the J gene TRBJ2-7; tentative D call: TRBD1 (5 bases). This CDR3 comprises 14 residues. Trimming pared 1 base from V and 4 bases from J, leaving 11 bases between. The germline CDR1 and CDR2 sequences are LGHDT and YNNKEL (reference sequence). The CDR3 sequence: CASSQGWTSYEQYF. DNA of the CDR3: TGTGCCAGCAGCCAAGGGTGGACAAGTTACGAGCAGTACTTC.

V and J are TRBV6-9 and TRBJ1-1; the D is unclear. The V gene lost 4 bases and the J gene lost 6 bases, with 18 bases spanning the gap. CDR3 length: 15 residues. Germline V lookup: CDR1 MNHGY, CDR2 SVAAGI. The CDR3 DNA sequence: TGTGCCAGCAGTTCCGGGGAGGATGACGGCCCTGAAGCTTTCTTT. Its protein is CASSSGEDDGPEAFF.

This clone has more than one count but fewer than ten. The V gene is TRBV5-1, the J gene TRBJ1-1; tentatively, D is TRBD1 (6 bases). CDR1 SGHRS and CDR2 YFSETQ come from the germline V gene. The CDR3 runs to 13 residues. V was cut by 3 bases and J by 4 bases, with 10 bases left in between. The CDR3 here is CASSYGQRTEAFF. DNA for the CDR3: TGCGCCAGCAGCTACGGACAGCGCACTGAAGCTTTCTTT.

The genes are TRBV2 and TRBJ2-5; no reliable D call. Trimming shortened V by 2 bases and J by 4 bases, and 14 bases separated the two germline ends. CDR1 and CDR2 from the germline V gene are SNHLY and FYNNEI. The CDR3 loop spans 15 amino acids. The DNA of the CDR3 is TGTGCCAGCAGTGAATACGAGAAACCGGGAGAGACCCAGTACTTC. Amino acid sequence: CASSEYEKPGETQYF.

The gene calls are TRBV6-6 and TRBJ2-1; D remains ambiguous. CDR1 MNHNY and CDR2 SVGAGI come from the germline V gene (reference sequence). CDR3 size: 14 residues. V lost 2 bases to trimming and J lost 7 bases, with 12 bases between them. This CDR3 is CASSYHVLPNEQFF. In DNA form, the CDR3 reads TGTGCCAGCAGTTACCATGTCCTACCGAATGAGCAGTTCTTC.

The chain links TRBV7-2 to TRBJ2-1, with a tentative D call TRBD2 (5 bases). Looked up from germline, CDR1 is SGHTA and CDR2 is FQGNSA. The CDR3 covers 15 residues. The V end lost 1 base, the J end lost 9 bases, and 16 bases lay between the germline ends. CDR3 in amino acids: CASSLGLAADGEQFF. In nucleotides, the CDR3 is TGTGCCAGCAGCTTAGGGCTAGCCGCCGACGGTGAGCAGTTCTTC.

This clone was seen only a few times. V is TRBV5-6 and J is TRBJ1-2; 7 bases are a match to TRBD1. The CDR3 length is 16 residues. The V and J ends lost 4 bases and 2 bases, in that order; junction bases with no gene match: 11. Germline V gene data show CDR1 as SGHDT and CDR2 as YYEEEE. The CDR3 coding sequence is TGTGCCAGCAGCGAGGACCCAGGGGGACGGAACTATGGCTACACCTTC. Protein product: CASSEDPGGRNYGYTF.

V and J are TRBV29-1 and TRBJ2-3, with D perhaps matching TRBD2 (6 bases). From germline, CDR1 is SQVTM and CDR2 ANQGSEA. The CDR3 is 12 residues long. Trimming left V 7 bases short and J 7 bases short, with 15 bases between. CDR3 in amino acids: CSGGTGGNTQYF. DNA for the CDR3: TGCAGCGGTGGGACCGGGGGTAATACGCAGTATTTT.

The chain carries TRBV6-5 and TRBJ1-5; 11 bases fit TRBD1. Losses at the gene ends were 11 bases for V and 7 bases for J; bases not matched to a gene: 7. Germline loops: CDR1 MNHEY, CDR2 SVGAGI. CDR3 length equals 13 residues. CDR3 residues: CAVGTGGRQPQHF. DNA for the CDR3: TGTGCCGTGGGGACAGGGGGAAGACAGCCCCAGCATTTT.

This chain connects TRBV29-1 to TRBJ1-2; D gene unclear. This CDR3 comprises 12 residues. CDR1 and CDR2 from the germline V gene are SQVTM and ANQGSEA. With 7 bases removed from V and 2 bases from J, the gap between germline ends came to 11 bases. Here the CDR3 DNA reads TGCAGCGCCCTTACAAACAACTATGGCTACACCTTC. It yields the protein CSALTNNYGYTF.

About this clone: Germline is not matched at one junction end, which may reflect a read error. The chain has TRBV5-1 and TRBJ2-7; 11 nucleotides line up with TRBD1. The CDR3 loop spans 15 amino acids. The germline V gene has CDR1 SGHRS and CDR2 YFSETQ. Here the CDR3 DNA reads TGCGCCAGCCCAACTGGGGACAGGGGGAGTTCCGTCGGTCACTTC. Protein sequence: CASPTGDRGSSVGHF.

The V call is TRBV5-1, the J call TRBJ2-1; 7 nucleotides agree with TRBD2. Germline CDR1 SGHRS, CDR2 YFSETQ. The V and J ends lost 4 bases and 6 bases, in that order; junction bases with no gene match: 7. The CDR3 extends over 14 amino acids. CDR3 bases: TGCGCCAGCAGCACTGGACTAGATATCAATGAGCAGTTCTTC. Protein product: CASSTGLDINEQFF.

The sample holds many counts of this clone. The chain couples TRBV28 to TRBJ1-1; TRBD1 matches at 8 bases. Germline lookup yields CDR1 MDHEN and CDR2 SYDVKM. There are 15 residues in the CDR3. The V gene end was trimmed by 6 bases and the J gene end by 5 bases; junction bases not matched to a gene: 11. CDR3 protein: CASSGQGVVGTEAFF. CDR3 DNA: TGTGCCAGCAGCGGACAGGGCGTGGTAGGGACTGAAGCTTTCTTT.